The 27 T cell receptor beta chains in this list originate from one sample, sequenced in a study of PD-1 blockade in classical Hodgkin lymphoma. Every patient had relapsed following autologous stem cell transplantation, and cohorts differed in brentuximab vedotin exposure. Repertoires were generated with immunoSEQ multiplex PCR, while TCRdb's copy carries only in-frame clones and drops some. Of around 31,000 clones listed, 60% to 80% are singletons. Sequenced material: peripheral blood mononuclear cells (PBMCs), taken before the second cycle of nivolumab. The receptors here all came from a human donor with classical Hodgkin lymphoma.

The V call is TRBV29-1, the J call TRBJ1-5; D may be TRBD1 (6 bases). The CDR3 totals 13 residues. The ends were cut back, 6 bases at V and 0 bases at J, with 9 bases in the middle. Germline loops: CDR1 SQVTM, CDR2 ANQGSEA. The CDR3 region has the DNA TGCAGCGTGCGGACAGATAGCAATCAGCCCCAGCATTTT. This translates into CSVRTDSNQPQHF.

This chain connects TRBV6-5 to TRBJ2-3, with TRBD2 matching 8 bases. The germline V gene has CDR1 MNHEY and CDR2 SVGAGI. The CDR3 contains 15 residues. V dropped 3 bases and J dropped 2; count of bases not matched to a gene: 4. This CDR3 reads CASSYLGRDTDTQYF. The CDR3 DNA reads TGTGCCAGCAGTTATCTCGGGAGGGACACAGATACGCAGTATTTT.

This chain joins TRBV13 and TRBJ1-3, with D possibly TRBD1 on 6 matching bases. This CDR3 is built from 14 residues. CDR1 PRHDT and CDR2 FYEKMQ come from the germline V gene (reference sequence). Trimming pared 4 bases from V and 3 bases from J, leaving 10 bases between. For the CDR3, the DNA is TGTGCCAGCAGCTCACAGGGACGTGGAAACACCATATATTTT. Residues: CASSSQGRGNTIYF.

V and J are TRBV9 and TRBJ2-1, with 7 bases fitting TRBD2. The germline CDR1 and CDR2 sequences are SGDLS and YYNGEE. The CDR3 spans 13 residues. V shed 4 bases, J shed 8 bases, and the junction held 6 bases outside the gene matches. The CDR3 region is CASSPHSGDEQFF. The CDR3, as DNA: TGTGCCAGCAGCCCCCACAGCGGGGATGAGCAGTTCTTC.

The V gene is TRBV25-1, the J gene TRBJ1-5; 9 bases line up with TRBD1. This CDR3 spans 14 amino acids. Trimming took 7 bases from V and 6 from J; bases not matched to a gene: 7. Germline assignment: CDR1 MGHDK and CDR2 SYGVNS. CDR3 loop: CASKGTGTSQPQHF. CDR3 nucleotides: TGTGCCAGCAAAGGGACAGGGACCAGTCAGCCCCAGCATTTT.

This clone was counted once. The chain recombines TRBV7-2 with TRBJ2-2; D unclear. The CDR3 contains 14 residues. Deletions cut 4 bases from V and 0 bases from J, with 6 bases between. From germline, CDR1 is SGHTA and CDR2 FQGNSA. The CDR3, as DNA: TGTGCCAGCAGCTCCTCCACGAACACCGGGGAGCTGTTTTTT. As protein: CASSSSTNTGELFF.

This chain uses TRBV18 with TRBJ1-6; a weak D match, TRBD1 (5 bases). This CDR3 contains 18 residues. V shed 2 bases and J shed 10 bases, with 24 bases lying between them. CDR1 and CDR2 (germline): KGHSH, LQKENI. CDR3 sequence (DNA): TGTGCCAGCTCACCAAGGCCAGGAGCTCAAGAGAGGGACTCACCCCTCCACTTT. Translation: CASSPRPGAQERDSPLHF.

This chain links TRBV6-6 with TRBJ1-6; D is unresolved. The CDR3 totals 15 residues. Trimming took 2 bases from V and 0 from J, leaving 5 bases between them. CDR1 and CDR2 from the germline V gene are MNHNY and SVGAGI (reference sequence). CDR3 DNA: TGTGCCAGCAGTTACGAGGGCTCCTATAATTCACCCCTCCACTTT. Its translation is CASSYEGSYNSPLHF.

The J gene is TRBJ2-5, the V gene TRBV19, with D perhaps matching TRBD2 (7 bases). This CDR3 has 18 residues. V shed 1 base and J shed 5 bases, with 23 bases lying between them. Germline V gene sequence: CDR1 LNHDA, CDR2 SQIVND (reference sequence). This CDR3 reads CASSIVGGTSVQRETQYF. The CDR3 DNA sequence: TGTGCCAGTAGTATAGTGGGGGGCACTAGCGTCCAGAGGGAGACCCAGTACTTC.

CDR3 sequence (DNA): TGTGCCAGCAGTTTATCGTTTAGTAACGGCTACGAGCAGTACTTC. This encodes CASSLSFSNGYEQYF. The gene calls are TRBV27 and TRBJ2-7; D gene unclear. Trimming pared 0 bases from V and 3 bases from J, leaving 12 bases between. Germline V gives CDR1 MNHEY, CDR2 SMNVEV (reference sequence). The CDR3 contains 15 residues.

There are a few counts of this clone. The chain joins TRBV18 to TRBJ2-3; tentative D call: TRBD1 (5 bases). This CDR3 spans 15 amino acids. Trimming left V 3 bases short and J 0 bases short, with 10 bases between. Per germline, CDR1 KGHSH and CDR2 LQKENI. CDR3 sequence reads: CASSPPGISTDTQYF. The CDR3 DNA reads as TGTGCCAGCTCACCCCCAGGGATAAGCACAGATACGCAGTATTTT.

This sequence joins TRBV6-5 and TRBJ2-1; 8 nucleotides line up with TRBD1. In germline, CDR1 is MNHEY, CDR2 SVGAGI. The CDR3 contains 13 residues. The V segment lost 6 bases and the J segment 10 bases; nucleotides outside the gene matches: 8. The CDR3 sequence: CASRAGGRPEQFF. The CDR3 DNA reads TGTGCCAGCAGAGCAGGGGGCCGGCCCGAGCAGTTCTTC.

Turning to this clone: At the DNA level, this CDR3 is encoded by other sequences in the same sample as well. The chain joins TRBV6-5 to TRBJ2-1; tentative D call: TRBD1 (6 bases). The CDR3 is 15 amino acids. The V gene lost 6 bases and the J gene lost 0 bases, with 12 bases spanning the gap. Germline V gives CDR1 MNHEY, CDR2 SVGAGI. The CDR3 loop is CASSPDRSSYNEQFF. CDR3 sequence (DNA): TGTGCCAGCAGCCCTGACAGGAGCTCCTACAATGAGCAGTTCTTC.

The V gene is TRBV25-1, the J gene TRBJ2-1; 7 bases fit TRBD2. Germline V gene sequence: CDR1 MGHDK, CDR2 SYGVNS. The CDR3 consists of 15 residues. V lost 2 bases and J lost 4; bases outside the gene matches: 5. The CDR3 is CASSEGASGYNEQFF. In DNA form, the CDR3 reads TGTGCCAGCAGTGAAGGGGCTAGCGGTTACAATGAGCAGTTCTTC.

The V call is TRBV6-1, the J call TRBJ2-4; no definite D call. The CDR3 has 14 residues. Germline values: CDR1 MNHNS, CDR2 SASEGT. The V and J ends lost 7 bases and 1 base respectively, with 11 bases between them. The CDR3 loop reads CASIGHGAKNIQYF. CDR3 sequence (DNA): TGTGCCAGCATAGGCCATGGGGCCAAAAACATTCAGTACTTC.

V is TRBV30 and J is TRBJ2-7; 9 bases fit TRBD2. V was clipped by 0 bases and J by 3 bases; unmatched bases: 6. The length of the CDR3 is 15 residues. Germline V gives CDR1 GTSNPN, CDR2 SVGIG (reference sequence). The CDR3 nucleotides read TGTGCCTGGAGTGTGGTAGCGGGGGTTCACTACGAGCAGTACTTC. Residues: CAWSVVAGVHYEQYF. The whole variable domain, remainder taken from reference TRBV30 and TRBJ2-7, is SQTIHQWPATLVQPVGSPLSLECTVEGTSNPNLYWYRQAAGRGLQLLFYSVGIGQISSEVPQNLSASRPQDRQFILSSKKLLLSDSGFYLCAWSVVAGVHYEQYFGPGTRLTVT.

This clone was seen a handful of times. This rearrangement joins TRBV7-4 to TRBJ1-3; D unclear. V lost 1 base and J 3 bases, leaving 7 bases between the germline ends. Germline V lookup: CDR1 SGHVT, CDR2 SQSDAQ. This CDR3 comprises 14 residues. The CDR3 region has the DNA TGTGCCAGCAGCTTAGGGGGTAATGGAAACACCATATATTTT. It encodes CASSLGGNGNTIYF.

The rearrangement joins TRBV28 to TRBJ1-4; D remains unclear. V lost 5 bases and J 6 bases, leaving 4 bases between the germline ends. The CDR3 consists of 11 residues. Germline V gene data show CDR1 as MDHEN and CDR2 as SYDVKM. DNA for the CDR3: TGTGCCAGCAGTGCCCATGAAAAACTGTTTTTT. Amino acids: CASSAHEKLFF.

This sequence joins TRBV5-6 and TRBJ2-1, with D uncertain. This CDR3 has 13 amino acids. The germline gives CDR1 SGHDT, CDR2 YYEEEE. V was shortened by 0 bases and J by 3 bases, with 4 bases between the two germline ends. The CDR3 here is CASSLVNYNEQFF. In DNA, the CDR3 is TGTGCCAGCAGCTTGGTGAACTACAATGAGCAGTTCTTC. Supplemented by reference TRBV5-6 and TRBJ2-1, the full variable domain reads DAGVTQSPTHLIKTRGQQVTLRCSPKSGHDTVSWYQQALGQGPQFIFQYYEEEERQRGNFPDRFSGHQFPNYSSELNVNALLLGDSALYLCASSLVNYNEQFFGPGTRLTVL.

The chain uses TRBV5-5 and TRBJ2-2, with D possibly matching TRBD1 (5 bases). The germline V gene has CDR1 SGHKS and CDR2 YYEKEE (reference sequence). Trimming took 4 bases from V and 6 from J, leaving 22 bases between them. This CDR3 spans 17 amino acids. This CDR3 reads CASSLTGNVHSAGELFF. CDR3 DNA sequence: TGTGCCAGCAGCCTAACAGGAAATGTTCACAGCGCCGGGGAGCTGTTTTTT.

In DNA, the CDR3 is TGTGCCAGCCTGGCGACAGGGTATGGTGGCTACACCTTC. Translated, it gives CASLATGYGGYTF. The chain has TRBV2 and TRBJ1-2, with 7 bases that match TRBD1. The CDR3 covers 13 residues. Germline assignment: CDR1 SNHLY and CDR2 FYNNEI. The V and J ends lost 8 bases and 7 bases, in that order; junction bases with no gene match: 10.

By proportion, this clone is medium-sized. This rearrangement joins TRBV5-1 to TRBJ1-4, with D tentatively TRBD1 (6 bases). Germline V gene lookup returns CDR1 SGHRS and CDR2 YFSETQ. With 0 bases removed from V and 8 bases from J, the gap between germline ends came to 11 bases. CDR3 length equals 14 residues. The CDR3, as DNA: TGCGCCAGCAGCTTGGAGAACAGGGAGGAAAAACTGTTTTTT. Encoded protein: CASSLENREEKLFF. Full variable domain (outside the CDR3, taken from reference TRBV5-1 and TRBJ1-4): KAGVTQTPRYLIKTRGQQVTLSCSPISGHRSVSWYQQTPGQGLQFLFEYFSETQRNKGNFPGRFSGRQFSNSRSEMNVSTLELGDSALYLCASSLENREEKLFFGSGTQLSVL.

The J gene is TRBJ2-6, the V gene TRBV7-9, with D uncertain. Germline V lookup: CDR1 SEHNR, CDR2 FQNEAQ (reference sequence). The CDR3 extends over 15 amino acids. Trimming took off 4 bases at V and 5 bases at J, with 12 bases between the two ends. CDR3 amino acids: CASSSGKSRANVLTF. CDR3 DNA: TGTGCCAGCAGCTCAGGCAAAAGTCGGGCCAACGTCCTGACTTTC.

V gene TRBV6-5 combines with J gene TRBJ2-5; D remains ambiguous. In germline, CDR1 is MNHEY, CDR2 SVGAGI. The CDR3 spans 12 residues. Trimming took off 3 bases at V and 2 bases at J, with 4 bases between the two ends. CDR3 region: CASSYGQETQYF. CDR3 DNA sequence: TGTGCCAGCAGTTATGGACAAGAGACCCAGTACTTC.

The genes are TRBV30 and TRBJ2-7, with 9 bases identical to TRBD2. The length of the CDR3 is 16 residues. In germline, CDR1 is GTSNPN, CDR2 SVGIG (reference sequence). The V gene end was trimmed by 4 bases and the J gene end by 0 bases; junction bases not matched to a gene: 10. The CDR3 DNA reads as TGTGCCTGGAAATCTAGCGGGAAAAGGAGCTCCTACGAGCAGTACTTC. Amino acid sequence: CAWKSSGKRSSYEQYF.

The genes are TRBV7-2 and TRBJ1-4; the match to TRBD1 covers 8 bases. This CDR3 is 15 amino acids long. Trimming removed 3 bases from V and 4 bases from J; junction bases left unmatched: 4. CDR1 SGHTA and CDR2 FQGNSA come from the germline V gene. CDR3 residues: CASSFSGGGNEKLFF. DNA for the CDR3: TGTGCCAGCAGCTTTTCAGGGGGCGGTAATGAAAAACTGTTTTTT.

This chain connects TRBV7-2 to TRBJ1-1; possible D gene TRBD1, 6 bases. V was trimmed by 8 bases and J by 0 bases, leaving 10 bases between them. This CDR3 has 13 residues. In germline, CDR1 is SGHTA, CDR2 FQGNSA. The CDR3 DNA follows: TGTGCCAGCGGTGGACAGTTGAACACTGAAGCTTTCTTT. Protein product: CASGGQLNTEAFF.